The clone carrying this TCR beta chain has a count of ten or more. Antigen unknown. The data are from a study of early T cells in non-severe SARS-CoV-2 infection. Study-level background: Sequencing was performed on bulk RNA from unsorted whole blood, leaving chains unpaired.

CDR1 LNHDA and CDR2 SQIVND come from the germline V gene (reference sequence). V gave up 6 bases and J gave up 4 bases, with 9 bases separating them. This CDR3 is 13 amino acids long. Separate cDNA molecules each had unique molecular identifiers attached to them. MiXCR was run by TCRdb on the 5' RACE reads, yielding one entry per CDR3 protein. The repertoire has fewer than 35,000 distinct CDR3 sequences, 4.4% of them found once; the top ten carry over 9.5%. Broader study findings: The matching step, a VDJdb search, favored anti-spike CD8 responses and missed private and CD4 specificities.

The chain recombines TRBV19 with TRBJ2-2; D is tentatively TRBD1 or TRBD2 (6 bases each). The clonotype originates from an adult who was a healthcare worker with PCR-confirmed SARS-CoV-2 infection or an uninfected control (not recorded which). The sample comprised whole blood. The CDR3 is CASRRGVTGELFF. Here the CDR3 DNA reads TGTGCCAGTAGAAGGGGGGTCACCGGGGAGCTGTTTTTT. Filled out from reference TRBV19 and TRBJ2-2, the complete variable domain reads DGGITQSPKYLFRKEGQNVTLSCEQNLNHDAMYWYRQDPGQGLRLIYYSQIVNDFQKGDIAEGYSVSREKKESFPLTVTSAQKNPTAFYLCASRRGVTGELFFGEGSRLTVL.